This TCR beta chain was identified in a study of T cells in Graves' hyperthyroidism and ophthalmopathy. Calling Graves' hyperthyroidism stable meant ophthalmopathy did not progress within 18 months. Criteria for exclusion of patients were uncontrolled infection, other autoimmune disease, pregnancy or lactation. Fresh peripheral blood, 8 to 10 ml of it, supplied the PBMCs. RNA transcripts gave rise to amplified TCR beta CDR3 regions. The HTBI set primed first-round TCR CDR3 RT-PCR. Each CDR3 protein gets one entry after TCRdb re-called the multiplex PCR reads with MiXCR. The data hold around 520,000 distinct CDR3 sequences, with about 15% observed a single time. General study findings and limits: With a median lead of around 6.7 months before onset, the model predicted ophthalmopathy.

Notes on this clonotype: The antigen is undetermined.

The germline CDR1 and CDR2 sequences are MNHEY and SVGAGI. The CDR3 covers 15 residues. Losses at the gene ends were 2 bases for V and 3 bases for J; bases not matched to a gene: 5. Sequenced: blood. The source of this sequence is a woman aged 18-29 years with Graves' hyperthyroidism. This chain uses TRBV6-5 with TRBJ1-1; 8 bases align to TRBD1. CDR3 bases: TGTGCCAGCAGTTACACTGGACAGGGATACACTGAAGCTTTCTTT. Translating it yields CASSYTGQGYTEAFF.